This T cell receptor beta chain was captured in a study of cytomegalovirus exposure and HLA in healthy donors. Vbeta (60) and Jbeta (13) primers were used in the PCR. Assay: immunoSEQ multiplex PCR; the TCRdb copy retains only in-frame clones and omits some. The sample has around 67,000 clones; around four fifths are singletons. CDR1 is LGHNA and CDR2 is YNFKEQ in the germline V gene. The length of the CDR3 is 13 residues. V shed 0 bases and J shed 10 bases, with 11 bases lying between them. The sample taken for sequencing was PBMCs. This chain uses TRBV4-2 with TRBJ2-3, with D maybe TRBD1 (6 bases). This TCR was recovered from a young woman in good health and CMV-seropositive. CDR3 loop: CASSQDRAGAQYF. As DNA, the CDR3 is TGTGCCAGCAGCCAAGATAGGGCAGGGGCGCAGTATTTT.